The 20 T cell receptor beta chains below come from one sample, sequenced in a study of shared clonotypes between healthy human individuals. The data were produced by immunoSEQ multiplex PCR, yet TCRdb's version contains in-frame clones alone and is incomplete. This table holds more than 2 million clones, around 93% found once. CD45RO-negative CD8 cells positively selected for CCR7 made up the naive population, which excluded terminally differentiated effector memory CD45RA+ cells. Sequencing input: naive CD8+ T cells from PBMCs. These receptors all stem from a man between 18 and 29 years old in good health. Some clones in this sample may be carry-over from other donors' samples.

This clone is a singleton in its sample. The sample carries other DNA sequences with the same CDR3. The V and J genes are TRBV19 and TRBJ2-5; TRBD1 might be the D (5 bases). Trimming removed 6 bases from V and 5 bases from J, with 10 bases in between. This CDR3 has 12 amino acids. The germline V gene encodes CDR1 LNHDA and CDR2 SQIVND (reference sequence). CDR3 in amino acids: CASSPRGETQYF. The CDR3 DNA is TGTGCCAGTAGCCCAAGGGGTGAGACCCAGTACTTC.

The V gene is TRBV14, the J gene TRBJ2-7; D unclear. The CDR3 totals 14 residues. V lost 1 base to trimming and J lost 2 bases, with 9 bases between them. Germline V gives CDR1 SGHDN, CDR2 FVKESK. DNA of the CDR3: TGTGCCAGCAGCCAAGGGTTGTTACCCTACGAGCAGTACTTC. Its protein is CASSQGLLPYEQYF.

This chain joins TRBV4-3 and TRBJ1-4; TRBD1 matches 9 bases. There are 17 residues in the CDR3. The V segment lost 0 bases and the J segment 6 bases; nucleotides outside the gene matches: 8. Germline V lookup: CDR1 LGHNA, CDR2 YSLEER. This CDR3 reads CASSQDAQGAEDEKLFF. The CDR3 DNA reads TGCGCCAGCAGCCAAGACGCACAGGGGGCGGAGGATGAAAAACTGTTTTTT.

V usage is TRBV15 and J usage is TRBJ2-1; D may be TRBD2 (5 bases). Germline values: CDR1 LNHNV, CDR2 YYDKDF (reference sequence). Trimming shortened V by 0 bases and J by 4 bases, and 10 bases separated the two germline ends. The CDR3 spans 15 residues. CDR3 region: CATSRDLGGYNEQFF. CDR3 nucleotide sequence: TGTGCCACCAGCAGAGATCTGGGCGGGTACAATGAGCAGTTCTTC.

CDR3 sequence (DNA): TGTGCCAGCAGCTGGGGGACAGACTACGAGCAGTACTTC. It is translated as CASSWGTDYEQYF. This chain connects TRBV7-2 to TRBJ2-7, with 7 bases that match TRBD1. The V gene's germline CDR1 is SGHTA and CDR2 FQGNSA. The CDR3 sequence is 13 residues long. The J segment lost 3 bases and the V segment lost 4 bases, leaving 3 bases of the junction unmatched.

Concerning this clone itself: Other nucleotide sequences from this sample produce the same CDR3. The chain is built from TRBV7-8 and TRBJ2-7; 10 bases match TRBD2. CDR3 length equals 15 residues. With 1 base clipped from V and 1 base from J, the junction kept 1 base outside the gene matches. Germline lookup yields CDR1 SGHVS and CDR2 FQNEAQ. The CDR3 here is CASSLGTSGSYEQYF. The CDR3 DNA is TGTGCCAGCAGCTTAGGGACTAGCGGATCCTACGAGCAGTACTTC.

The rearrangement uses TRBV4-1 and TRBJ2-7, with D possibly called TRBD1 or TRBD2 (6 bases each). CDR1 and CDR2 from the germline V gene are MGHRA and YSYEKL. V shed 4 bases and J shed 6 bases, with 13 bases lying between them. CDR3 length: 13 amino acids. CDR3 bases: TGCGCCAGCAGCCTGGGGGGCGGTAGCGAGCAGTACTTC. Encoded protein: CASSLGGGSEQYF.

Regarding this clone: Other DNA variants within this sample encode the same CDR3. The chain has TRBV7-8 and TRBJ2-7; D gene ambiguous. The germline gives CDR1 SGHVS, CDR2 FQNEAQ. The V and J ends lost 1 base and 1 base respectively, with 8 bases between them. This CDR3 region has 14 residues. The CDR3 DNA sequence: TGTGCCAGCAGCTTAGGGGCAGGTTCCTACGAGCAGTACTTC. Translated: CASSLGAGSYEQYF. Together with reference TRBV7-8 and TRBJ2-7, the CDR3 gives the full variable domain: GAGVSQSPRYKVAKRGQDVALRCDPISGHVSLFWYQQALGQGPEFLTYFQNEAQLDKSGLPSDRFFAERPEGSVSTLKIQRTQQEDSAVYLCASSLGAGSYEQYFGPGTRLTVT.

The genes are TRBV18 and TRBJ1-1; TRBD1 is a possible D gene (5 bases). The germline V gene has CDR1 KGHSH and CDR2 LQKENI. The CDR3 spans 17 residues. Trimming stripped 6 bases from V and 4 bases from J, with 24 bases between. CDR3 sequence reads: CASSPGLGGFLGTEAFF. For the CDR3, the DNA is TGTGCCAGCTCGCCGGGACTCGGGGGGTTTTTAGGCACTGAAGCTTTCTTT.

The chain employs TRBV27 and TRBJ2-1, with TRBD2 matching 11 bases. With V trimmed by 7 bases and J by 5 bases, 7 bases remained unmatched. Looked up from germline, CDR1 is MNHEY and CDR2 is SMNVEV (reference sequence). This CDR3 region has 15 residues. The CDR3 nucleotides are TGTGCCAGCAACATGGTACTAGCGGGAGACAATGAGCAGTTCTTC. Protein: CASNMVLAGDNEQFF.

The chain links TRBV27 to TRBJ2-1; D is ambiguous. The CDR3 runs to 9 residues. V was trimmed by 6 bases and J by 8 bases, leaving 2 bases between them. Germline CDR1 MNHEY, CDR2 SMNVEV (reference sequence). The CDR3 nucleotides are TGTGCCAGCAGGGATGAGCAGTTCTTC. Translation: CASRDEQFF.

The chain is built from TRBV5-1 and TRBJ2-2; no clear D gene. Germline V gene sequence: CDR1 SGHRS, CDR2 YFSETQ. V gave up 0 bases and J gave up 0 bases, with 9 bases separating them. The CDR3 is made up of 16 amino acids. CDR3 bases: TGCGCCAGCAGCTTGGTCCCGGCACCGAACACCGGGGAGCTGTTTTTT. Its protein product is CASSLVPAPNTGELFF.

The rearrangement joins TRBV6-5 to TRBJ1-6; tentative D call: TRBD1 (5 bases). Germline V gene lookup returns CDR1 MNHEY and CDR2 SVGAGI. V was shortened by 3 bases and J by 15 bases, with 21 bases between the two germline ends. The CDR3 has 15 residues. DNA for the CDR3: TGTGCCAGCAGTTATATTTTCAGGGAACCTCTAGGCCTCCACTTT. It specifies CASSYIFREPLGLHF.

The chain combines TRBV30 with TRBJ1-5; no clear D gene. The CDR3 is 14 amino acids. Per germline, CDR1 GTSNPN and CDR2 SVGIG (reference sequence). The ends were cut back, 4 bases at V and 0 bases at J, with 10 bases in the middle. The CDR3 bases are TGTGCCTGGACACCTGGGGTTAGCAATCAGCCCCAGCATTTT. Translated, it gives CAWTPGVSNQPQHF.

The chain has TRBV11-2 and TRBJ2-7; TRBD1 matches at 8 bases. V gave up 5 bases and J gave up 5 bases; unmatched junction bases: 11. The length of the CDR3 is 15 residues. The germline V gene has CDR1 SGHAT and CDR2 FQNNGV. CDR3 sequence: CASSTRTGHVHEQYF. In DNA, the CDR3 is TGTGCCAGCAGCACCCGGACAGGGCATGTTCACGAGCAGTACTTC.

This chain joins TRBV10-3 and TRBJ2-7; weak D call: TRBD2 (6 bases). Trimming removed 6 bases at V and 4 bases at J, with 16 bases between. The CDR3 has 14 residues. CDR1 is ENHRY, CDR2 SYGVKD, per germline. The CDR3 DNA follows: TGTGCCATCAGATTTTCGTCTAGCGAGTACGAGCAGTACTTC. This encodes CAIRFSSSEYEQYF.

This sequence joins TRBV28 and TRBJ1-5; D unclear. The CDR3 is 14 residues long. Germline V gene data show CDR1 as MDHEN and CDR2 as SYDVKM. Trimming stripped 3 bases from V and 2 bases from J, with 8 bases between. The DNA of the CDR3 is TGTGCCAGCAGTTTCGTCAGTGGCAATCAGCCCCAGCATTTT. This codes for CASSFVSGNQPQHF.

This chain connects TRBV15 to TRBJ1-2; no clear D gene. The CDR3 is 14 amino acids. The germline CDR1 and CDR2 sequences are LNHNV and YYDKDF (reference sequence). V dropped 8 bases and J dropped 1 base, with 14 bases sitting between them. The CDR3 DNA sequence: TGTGCCACCGCACCCGCCCCGAATAACTATGGCTACACCTTC. This gives the protein CATAPAPNNYGYTF.

This clone was seen once. The chain has TRBV25-1 and TRBJ2-2, with 9 bases identical to TRBD2. Per germline, CDR1 MGHDK and CDR2 SYGVNS. There are 18 residues in the CDR3. V lost 8 bases and J lost 3; bases outside the gene matches: 16. The CDR3 here is CASSTGLATPGDTGELFF. In nucleotides, the CDR3 is TGTGCCAGCTCTACGGGACTAGCAACCCCGGGGGACACCGGGGAGCTGTTTTTT.

This clone was recorded only once. The chain recombines TRBV25-1 with TRBJ1-1; D is possibly TRBD1 (5 bases). Trimming took off 1 base at V and 4 bases at J, with 10 bases between the two ends. The CDR3 totals 14 residues. Germline values: CDR1 MGHDK, CDR2 SYGVNS. The CDR3: CASSESWGGTEAFF. CDR3 nucleotides: TGTGCCAGCAGTGAATCCTGGGGCGGCACTGAAGCTTTCTTT.